This section outlines one TCR beta chain sequence together with its context. No antigen is known for it. The sample is drawn from a study of CD4+ T cells in melanoma. General observations from the study: In melanoma, neoantigen-specific CD4+ T cells reportedly differed in differentiation state. CD8+ T cell, macrophage and B cell function reportedly correlated with neoantigen-specific CD4+ T cells.

The V gene's germline CDR1 is MNHEY and CDR2 SVGAGI. V was shortened by 2 bases and J by 7 bases, with 8 bases between the two germline ends. This CDR3 contains 13 residues. Some clones are missing from TCRdb's copy, which holds only in-frame ones; the method was immunoSEQ multiplex PCR. The sample shows about 6,500 clones, about 52% of them seen only once. The receptor was derived from a human donor with melanoma. The sequenced material came from cells from a culture (not recorded whether cultured in vitro). The chain couples TRBV6-5 to TRBJ1-4, with a weak D call TRBD1 (5 bases). CDR3 bases: TGTGCCAGCAGTTACGGGACCGTTGAAAAACTGTTTTTT. It yields the protein CASSYGTVEKLFF.